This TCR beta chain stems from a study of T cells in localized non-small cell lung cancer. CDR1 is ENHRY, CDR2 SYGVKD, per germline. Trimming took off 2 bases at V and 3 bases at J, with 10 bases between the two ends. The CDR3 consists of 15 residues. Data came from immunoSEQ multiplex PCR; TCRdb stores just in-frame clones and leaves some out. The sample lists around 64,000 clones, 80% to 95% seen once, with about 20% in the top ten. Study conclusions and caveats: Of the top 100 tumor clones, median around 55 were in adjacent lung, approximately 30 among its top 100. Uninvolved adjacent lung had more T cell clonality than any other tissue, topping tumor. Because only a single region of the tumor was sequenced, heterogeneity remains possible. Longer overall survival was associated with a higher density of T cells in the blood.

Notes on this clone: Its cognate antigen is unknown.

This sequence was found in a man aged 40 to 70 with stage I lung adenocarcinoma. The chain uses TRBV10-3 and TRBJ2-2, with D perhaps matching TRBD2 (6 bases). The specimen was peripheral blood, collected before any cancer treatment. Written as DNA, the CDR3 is TGTGCCATCAGTGAGGGGGCTAGCGACACCGGGGAGCTGTTTTTT. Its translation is CAISEGASDTGELFF.